This is a list of T cell receptor beta chains from one sample in a study of T cells in Graves' hyperthyroidism and ophthalmopathy. Via MiXCR, TCRdb re-called the multiplex PCR reads, giving one row per CDR3 protein. The table has roughly 57,000 distinct CDR3 sequences, about 50% seen once. Material: blood. The receptors stem from a woman in her fifties or sixties with Graves' ophthalmopathy. Each CDR3 is given with its conserved first and last residue. D genes are given only for firm matches. Clone size, where shown, is once, few, many, or a class for clones that have expanded.

D: .; V: TRBV6-5; J: TRBJ2-2; size: .; DNA: TGTGCCAGCAGCTGGTCGCGGGCTTCGAACACCGGGGAGCTGTTTTTT; CDR3: CASSWSRASNTGELFF
D: TRBD2; V: TRBV12-3/TRBV12-4; J: TRBJ2-7; size: .; DNA: TGTGCCAGCAGGGTGACTAGCGGGAGCGGCTACGAGCAGTACTTC; CDR3: CASRVTSGSGYEQYF
D: .; V: TRBV5-5; J: TRBJ1-2; size: .; DNA: TGTGCCAGCAGCTTGGTCTTGATGGCAGGGCGCAACTATGGCTACGCCTTC; CDR3: CASSLVLMAGRNYGYAF
D: .; V: TRBV20-1; J: TRBJ2-5; size: many; DNA: TGCAGTGCTCTCGCCCCGGGGGCCCAAGAGACCCAGTACTTC; CDR3: CSALAPGAQETQYF
D: .; V: TRBV5-4; J: TRBJ2-7; size: .; DNA: TGTGCCAGCAGCCGGGGACCATCGAGGGAGCAGTACTTC; CDR3: CASSRGPSREQYF
D: .; V: TRBV5-4; J: TRBJ2-7; size: .; DNA: TGTGCCAGCGGCTGGGAAACTCACGGCGGGCAGTACTTC; CDR3: CASGWETHGGQYF
D: TRBD1; V: TRBV7-9; J: TRBJ1-5; size: once; DNA: TGTGCCAGCAGCTTGGCACAGGGGACAGGGAATCAGCCCCAGCATTTT; CDR3: CASSLAQGTGNQPQHF
D: TRBD1; V: TRBV13; J: TRBJ2-5; size: .; DNA: TGTGCCAGCAGCGTCGGACAGGGCGACCAAGAGACCCAGTACTTC; CDR3: CASSVGQGDQETQYF
D: TRBD1; V: TRBV27; J: TRBJ2-7; size: many; DNA: TGTGCCAGCAGTTTATCAGCAGGGGGCTTCTACGAGCAGTACTTC; CDR3: CASSLSAGGFYEQYF
D: .; V: TRBV11-1; J: TRBJ2-3; size: once; DNA: TGTGCCAGCAGCTCCTCCAGCGGGACAGGCACAGATACGCAGTATTTT; CDR3: CASSSSSGTGTDTQYF
D: .; V: TRBV7-3; J: TRBJ1-3; size: .; DNA: TGTGCCAGCAGCTTAATGGGGACTAGCGGGGGAAACACCATATATTTT; CDR3: CASSLMGTSGGNTIYF
D: .; V: TRBV5-1; J: TRBJ1-2; size: many; DNA: TGCGCCAGCAGCTTGGGCGGGATTAACCCTGGACGTGGCTACACCTTC; CDR3: CASSLGGINPGRGYTF
D: .; V: TRBV5-1; J: TRBJ2-7; size: many; DNA: TGCGCCAGCAGCCAGTTGGGGTTCTACGAGCAGTACTTC; CDR3: CASSQLGFYEQYF
D: .; V: TRBV5-1; J: TRBJ2-7; size: many; DNA: TGCGCCAGCAGCTTGGGTGGACGGTCAAGCTCCTACGAGCAGTACTTC; CDR3: CASSLGGRSSSYEQYF
D: .; V: TRBV9; J: TRBJ1-2; size: many; DNA: TGTGCCAGCAGCGCCACGGGGGGGGGCTATGGCTACACCTTC; CDR3: CASSATGGGYGYTF